These 20 T cell receptor beta chains share one sample of origin, sequenced in a study of control samples from healthy donors and cancer patients. Profiling relied on immunoSEQ multiplex PCR, and the TCRdb table lists in-frame clones only, not all of them. The sample lists fewer than 200,000 clones; over 90% were seen once. The source material was blood. The receptors come from a woman aged 25 to 39 in good health.

This clone was detected only once. This sequence joins TRBV30 and TRBJ1-4, with unresolved D. Germline loops: CDR1 GTSNPN, CDR2 SVGIG (reference sequence). CDR3 length: 15 amino acids. V lost 0 bases and J lost 5, with 13 bases in between. The DNA of the CDR3 is TGTGCCTGGAGTGTAAAAGGGCCCCTAAATGAAAAACTGTTTTTT. Protein product: CAWSVKGPLNEKLFF.

The chain couples TRBV9 to TRBJ2-2; 11 bases fit TRBD2. V lost 3 bases, J lost 7 bases, and 11 bases stayed unmatched. There are 17 residues in the CDR3. Germline V gene lookup returns CDR1 SGDLS and CDR2 YYNGEE. CDR3 region: CASSARWGTSGHGELFF. The CDR3 coding sequence is TGTGCCAGCAGCGCGAGGTGGGGGACTAGCGGTCACGGGGAGCTGTTTTTT.

V gene TRBV27 combines with J gene TRBJ1-5, with 10 bases fitting TRBD1. The CDR3 loop spans 17 amino acids. V shed 6 bases and J 2 bases; nucleotides not matched to a gene: 10. Germline V gene data show CDR1 as MNHEY and CDR2 as SMNVEV (reference sequence). The CDR3 nucleotides read TGTGCCAGCAGCCCCCGGGGACAGGGGCTTCGCAATCAGCCCCAGCATTTT. It translates to CASSPRGQGLRNQPQHF.

This chain links TRBV9 with TRBJ2-5, with D perhaps TRBD1 (5 bases). The V gene lost 5 bases and the J gene lost 2 bases, with 16 bases spanning the gap. This CDR3 has 15 amino acids. Germline-derived CDR1 and CDR2 are SGDLS and YYNGEE. The CDR3 protein is CASSHQVGQQETQYF. Here the CDR3 DNA reads TGTGCCAGCAGTCACCAAGTCGGACAACAAGAGACCCAGTACTTC.

The chain links TRBV3-1 (or the pseudogene TRBV3-2) to TRBJ2-7; the D gene is possibly TRBD1 (6 bases). V was shortened by 8 bases and J by 1 base, with 6 bases between the two germline ends. Germline V gene lookup returns CDR1 LGHDT and CDR2 YNNKEL (reference sequence). This CDR3 is built from 11 residues. The CDR3 sequence is CASGQSYEQYF. CDR3 nucleotides: TGTGCCAGCGGACAGTCCTACGAGCAGTACTTC.

This clone showed up just once. The CDR3 region is CASSEFEGTDTQYF. DNA of the CDR3: TGTGCCAGCAGTGAGTTCGAGGGGACAGATACGCAGTATTTT. This rearrangement joins TRBV6-1 to TRBJ2-3; D is tentatively TRBD1 or TRBD2 (5 bases each). V was cut by 3 bases and J by 3 bases, with 10 bases left in between. The CDR3 runs to 14 residues. Looked up from germline, CDR1 is MNHNS and CDR2 is SASEGT.

In its sample, this clone was seen a few times. Here the CDR3 reads CASSQITSNQPQHF. In nucleotides, the CDR3 is TGCGCCAGCAGCCAAATTACTAGCAATCAGCCCCAGCATTTT. V is TRBV4-1 and J is TRBJ1-5; D not resolved. This CDR3 region has 14 residues. Germline CDR1 MGHRA, CDR2 YSYEKL. The V end was cut by 2 bases, the J end by 0 bases, with 5 bases between.

On this clone: The same CDR3 also results from other DNA sequences found in this sample. V and J are TRBV5-1 and TRBJ1-6; no clear D. The germline V gene has CDR1 SGHRS and CDR2 YFSETQ. CDR3 length equals 13 residues. Trimming took 2 bases from V and 9 from J, leaving 9 bases between them. The CDR3 sequence: CASSLAGRSPLHF. In nucleotides, the CDR3 is TGCGCCAGCAGCTTAGCTGGACGTTCACCCCTCCACTTT.

V usage is TRBV6-6 and J usage is TRBJ1-4; D remains unclear. CDR3 length: 11 amino acids. V lost 7 bases and J 6 bases, leaving 6 bases between the germline ends. Germline CDR1 and CDR2: MNHNY and SVGAGI (reference sequence). Here the CDR3 DNA reads TGTGCCAGCACGAGAGATGAAAAACTGTTTTTT. Protein: CASTRDEKLFF.

V is TRBV30 and J is TRBJ1-5; D unclear. Germline V gene data show CDR1 as GTSNPN and CDR2 as SVGIG (reference sequence). This CDR3 has 13 amino acids. V dropped 2 bases and J dropped 4 bases, with 9 bases sitting between them. As DNA, the CDR3 is TGTGCCTGGAGTTCCAGTCTAAATCAGCCCCAGCATTTT. It codes for CAWSSSLNQPQHF.

The rearrangement joins TRBV18 to TRBJ2-7; a possible D gene is TRBD1 (6 bases). Per germline, CDR1 KGHSH and CDR2 LQKENI. The CDR3 has 14 amino acids. Trimming shortened V by 3 bases and J by 2 bases, and 11 bases separated the two germline ends. The CDR3 sequence: CASSPFGTPYEQYF. In nucleotides, the CDR3 is TGTGCCAGCTCACCTTTCGGGACACCCTACGAGCAGTACTTC.

This clone was observed once. This sequence joins TRBV11-2 and TRBJ2-7, with TRBD2 matching over 9 bases. Germline trimming cut 0 bases from V and 0 bases from J; bases unmatched to any gene: 6. The germline CDR1 and CDR2 sequences are SGHAT and FQNNGV. The CDR3 length is 17 residues. The CDR3 bases are TGTGCCAGCAGCTTAGATATACTAGCGGGTAGCTCCTACGAGCAGTACTTC. This translates into CASSLDILAGSSYEQYF. Supplemented by reference TRBV11-2 and TRBJ2-7, the full variable domain reads EAGVAQSPRYKIIEKRQSVAFWCNPISGHATLYWYQQILGQGPKLLIQFQNNGVVDDSQLPKDRFSAERLKGVDSTLKIQPAKLEDSAVYLCASSLDILAGSSYEQYFGPGTRLTVT.

Only one count was recorded for this clone. The chain carries TRBV9 and TRBJ1-2; 8 bases fit TRBD1. Per germline, CDR1 SGDLS and CDR2 YYNGEE. V was clipped by 3 bases and J by 6 bases; unmatched bases: 10. This CDR3 contains 15 residues. The CDR3 DNA follows: TGTGCCAGCAGCGCCAGACAGGGGAACCCTCATGGCTACACCTTC. Its translation: CASSARQGNPHGYTF.

The chain couples TRBV30 to TRBJ1-1; D is ambiguous. V lost 4 bases and J 2 bases, leaving 11 bases between the germline ends. CDR1 and CDR2 (germline): GTSNPN, SVGIG (reference sequence). This CDR3 contains 13 residues. CDR3 region: CAWNGSPNTEAFF. CDR3 coding DNA: TGTGCCTGGAACGGAAGCCCAAACACTGAAGCTTTCTTT. The full variable domain, rest sourced from reference TRBV30 and TRBJ1-1, is SQTIHQWPATLVQPVGSPLSLECTVEGTSNPNLYWYRQAAGRGLQLLFYSVGIGQISSEVPQNLSASRPQDRQFILSSKKLLLSDSGFYLCAWNGSPNTEAFFGQGTRLTVV.

J is TRBJ2-5 and V is TRBV6-5; tentative D call: TRBD2 (6 bases). The germline V gene has CDR1 MNHEY and CDR2 SVGAGI. Trimming cost V 2 bases and J 4 bases, with 8 bases left between them. The CDR3 has 13 amino acids. CDR3 bases: TGTGCCAGCAGTTACCGGGAGCGAGAGACCCAGTACTTC. This sequence encodes CASSYRERETQYF.

The chain has TRBV12-5 and TRBJ2-1, with 11 bases aligning to TRBD1. Germline V CDR1 and CDR2: LGHNT, FRNRAP. CDR3 length: 16 amino acids. V lost 7 bases and J lost 4; bases outside the gene matches: 9. CDR3 amino acids: CASAGQGENSYNEQFF. Here the CDR3 DNA reads TGTGCTAGTGCGGGACAGGGGGAAAACTCTTACAATGAGCAGTTCTTC. The whole variable domain, filled in from reference TRBV12-5 and TRBJ2-1, reads DARVTQTPRHKVTEMGQEVTMRCQPILGHNTVFWYRQTMMQGLELLAYFRNRAPLDDSGMPKDRFSAEMPDATLATLKIQPSEPRDSAVYFCASAGQGENSYNEQFFGPGTRLTVL.

The rearrangement uses TRBV6-5 and TRBJ2-3; 7 bases agree with TRBD2. CDR3 length equals 12 residues. V dropped 6 bases and J dropped 6; count of bases not matched to a gene: 3. CDR1 and CDR2 (germline): MNHEY, SVGAGI. CDR3 region: CASRGGVDTQYF. The CDR3 nucleotides read TGTGCCAGCAGGGGGGGGGTGGATACGCAGTATTTT.

CDR3 nucleotide sequence: TGTGCCAGCAGTCTACTAGCGGGAGTACCCAATGAGCAGTTCTTC. This codes for CASSLLAGVPNEQFF. This chain joins TRBV6-5 and TRBJ2-1; TRBD2 aligns across 11 bases. The trim removed 5 bases at V and 6 bases at J, leaving 6 bases unmatched. Germline values: CDR1 MNHEY, CDR2 SVGAGI. The CDR3 loop spans 15 amino acids.

The chain employs TRBV5-1 and TRBJ1-2; no firm D call. The CDR3 length is 14 residues. Trimming stripped 4 bases from V and 4 bases from J, with 14 bases between. Germline CDR1 reads SGHRS; CDR2 reads YFSETQ. The CDR3 loop is CASSREGWGYGYTF. For the CDR3, the DNA is TGCGCCAGCAGCAGGGAGGGATGGGGCTATGGCTACACCTTC.

The chain couples TRBV5-1 to TRBJ1-2; D is unresolved. From germline, CDR1 is SGHRS and CDR2 YFSETQ. The CDR3 loop spans 14 amino acids. V lost 0 bases to trimming and J lost 2 bases, with 8 bases between them. The CDR3 DNA reads TGCGCCAGCAGCTTGGGCAGATCAAACTATGGCTACACCTTC. This codes for CASSLGRSNYGYTF.